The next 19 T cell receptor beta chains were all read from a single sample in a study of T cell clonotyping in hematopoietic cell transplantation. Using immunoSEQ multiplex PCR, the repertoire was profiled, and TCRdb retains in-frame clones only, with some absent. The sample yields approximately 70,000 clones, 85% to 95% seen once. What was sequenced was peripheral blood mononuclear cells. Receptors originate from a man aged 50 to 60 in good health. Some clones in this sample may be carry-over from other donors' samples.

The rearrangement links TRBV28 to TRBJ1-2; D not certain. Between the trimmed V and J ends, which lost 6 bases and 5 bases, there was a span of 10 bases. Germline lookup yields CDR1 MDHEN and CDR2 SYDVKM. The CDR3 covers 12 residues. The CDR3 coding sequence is TGTGCCAGCAGCCCCGGGATTTATGGCTACACCTTC. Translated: CASSPGIYGYTF.

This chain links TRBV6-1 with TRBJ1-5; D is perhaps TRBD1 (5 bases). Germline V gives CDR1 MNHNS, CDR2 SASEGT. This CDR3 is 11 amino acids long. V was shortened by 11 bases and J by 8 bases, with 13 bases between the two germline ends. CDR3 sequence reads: CAAGTGKPQHF. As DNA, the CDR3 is TGTGCCGCCGGGACGGGGAAGCCCCAGCATTTT.

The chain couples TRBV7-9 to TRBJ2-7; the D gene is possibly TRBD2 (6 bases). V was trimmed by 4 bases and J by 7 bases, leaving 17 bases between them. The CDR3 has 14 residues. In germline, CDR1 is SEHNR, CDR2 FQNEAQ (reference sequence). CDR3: CASSSHGGPGEQYF. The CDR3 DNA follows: TGTGCCAGCAGCTCCCACGGGGGTCCGGGGGAGCAGTACTTC.

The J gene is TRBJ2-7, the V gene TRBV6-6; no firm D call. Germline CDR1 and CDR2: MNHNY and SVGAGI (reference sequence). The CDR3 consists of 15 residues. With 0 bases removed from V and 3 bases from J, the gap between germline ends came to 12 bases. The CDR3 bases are TGTGCCAGCAGTTACTCATCGCTTGGATACTACGAGCAGTACTTC. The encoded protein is CASSYSSLGYYEQYF.

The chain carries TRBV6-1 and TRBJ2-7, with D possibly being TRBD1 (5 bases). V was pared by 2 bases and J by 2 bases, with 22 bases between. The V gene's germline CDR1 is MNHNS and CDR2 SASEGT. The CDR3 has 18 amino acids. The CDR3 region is CASSESAGLATITYEQYF. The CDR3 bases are TGTGCCAGCAGTGAATCGGCAGGGCTGGCAACGATCACCTACGAGCAGTACTTC.

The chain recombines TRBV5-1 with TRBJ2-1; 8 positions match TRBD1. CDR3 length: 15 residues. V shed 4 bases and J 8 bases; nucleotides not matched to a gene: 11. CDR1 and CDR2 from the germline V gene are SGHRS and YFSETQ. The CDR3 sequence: CASSSTGTGFHEQFF. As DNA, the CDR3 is TGCGCCAGCAGCAGCACCGGGACAGGATTCCATGAGCAGTTCTTC.

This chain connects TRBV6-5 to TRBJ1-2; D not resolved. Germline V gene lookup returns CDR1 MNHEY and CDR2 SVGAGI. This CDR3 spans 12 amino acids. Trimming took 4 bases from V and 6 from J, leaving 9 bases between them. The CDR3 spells CASSSLRDGYTF. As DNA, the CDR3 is TGTGCCAGCAGTTCGTTAAGGGATGGCTACACCTTC.

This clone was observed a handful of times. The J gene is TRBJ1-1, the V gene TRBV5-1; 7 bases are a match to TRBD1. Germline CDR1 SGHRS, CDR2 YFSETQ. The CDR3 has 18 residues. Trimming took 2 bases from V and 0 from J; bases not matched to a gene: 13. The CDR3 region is CASSFVRWDSGMNTEAFF. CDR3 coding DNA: TGCGCCAGCAGCTTCGTCCGTTGGGACAGTGGCATGAACACTGAAGCTTTCTTT. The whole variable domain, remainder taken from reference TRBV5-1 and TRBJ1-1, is KAGVTQTPRYLIKTRGQQVTLSCSPISGHRSVSWYQQTPGQGLQFLFEYFSETQRNKGNFPGRFSGRQFSNSRSEMNVSTLELGDSALYLCASSFVRWDSGMNTEAFFGQGTRLTVV.

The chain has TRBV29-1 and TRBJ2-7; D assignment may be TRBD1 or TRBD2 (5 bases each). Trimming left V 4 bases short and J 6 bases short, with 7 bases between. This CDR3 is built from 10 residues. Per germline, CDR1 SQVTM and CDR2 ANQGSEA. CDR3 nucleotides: TGCAGCGTTGGAGGGGCCGAGCAGTACTTC. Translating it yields CSVGGAEQYF.

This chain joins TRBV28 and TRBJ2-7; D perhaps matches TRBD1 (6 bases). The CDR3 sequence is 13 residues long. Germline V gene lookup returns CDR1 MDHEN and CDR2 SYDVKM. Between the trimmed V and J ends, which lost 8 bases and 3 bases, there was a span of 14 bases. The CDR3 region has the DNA TGTGCCAGCCAAGGGGGTCCCCGCTACGAGCAGTACTTC. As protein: CASQGGPRYEQYF.

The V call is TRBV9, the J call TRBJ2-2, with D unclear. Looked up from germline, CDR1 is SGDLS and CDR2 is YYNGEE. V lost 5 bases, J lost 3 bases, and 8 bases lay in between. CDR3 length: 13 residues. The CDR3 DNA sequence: TGTGCCAGCAGACCTTTCCACACCGGGGAGCTGTTTTTT. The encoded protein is CASRPFHTGELFF.

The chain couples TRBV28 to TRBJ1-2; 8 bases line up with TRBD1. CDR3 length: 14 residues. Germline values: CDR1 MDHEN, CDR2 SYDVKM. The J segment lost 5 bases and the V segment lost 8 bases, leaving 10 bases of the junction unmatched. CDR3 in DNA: TGTGCCAGCGATAGGGGGGACAGGTGGTATGGCTACACCTTC. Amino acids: CASDRGDRWYGYTF.

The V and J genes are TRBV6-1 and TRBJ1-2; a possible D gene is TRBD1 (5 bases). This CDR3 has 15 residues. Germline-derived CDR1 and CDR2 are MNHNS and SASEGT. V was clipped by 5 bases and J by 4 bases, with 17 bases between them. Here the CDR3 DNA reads TGTGCCAGCAGTCCCACCCGGGGGAGCCCCTATGGCTACACCTTC. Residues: CASSPTRGSPYGYTF.

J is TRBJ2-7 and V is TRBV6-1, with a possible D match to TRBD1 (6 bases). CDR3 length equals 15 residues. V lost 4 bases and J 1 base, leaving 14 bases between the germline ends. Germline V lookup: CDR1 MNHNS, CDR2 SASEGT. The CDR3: CASSAVRTDSYEQYF. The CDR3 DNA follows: TGTGCCAGCAGTGCGGTTAGGACAGATTCCTACGAGCAGTACTTC.

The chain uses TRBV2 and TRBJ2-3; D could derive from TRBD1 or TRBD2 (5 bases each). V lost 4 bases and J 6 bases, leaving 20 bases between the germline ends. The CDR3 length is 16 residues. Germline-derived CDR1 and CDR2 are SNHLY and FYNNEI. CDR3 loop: CASSVAQTAVTDTQYF. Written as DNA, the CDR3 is TGTGCCAGCAGTGTTGCTCAGACAGCGGTAACCGATACGCAGTATTTT.

This CDR3 reads CSVVGGWETQYF. Here the CDR3 DNA reads TGCAGCGTTGTAGGGGGTTGGGAGACCCAGTACTTC. V usage is TRBV29-1 and J usage is TRBJ2-5; possibly TRBD1 for D (6 bases). Deletions cut 4 bases from V and 5 bases from J, with 11 bases between. The CDR3 covers 12 residues. The germline V gene has CDR1 SQVTM and CDR2 ANQGSEA. Full variable domain (remainder filled in from reference TRBV29-1 and TRBJ2-5): SAVISQKPSRDICQRGTSLTIQCQVDSQVTMMFWYRQQPGQSLTLIATANQGSEATYESGFVIDKFPISRPNLTFSTLTVSNMSPEDSSIYLCSVVGGWETQYFGPGTRLLVL.

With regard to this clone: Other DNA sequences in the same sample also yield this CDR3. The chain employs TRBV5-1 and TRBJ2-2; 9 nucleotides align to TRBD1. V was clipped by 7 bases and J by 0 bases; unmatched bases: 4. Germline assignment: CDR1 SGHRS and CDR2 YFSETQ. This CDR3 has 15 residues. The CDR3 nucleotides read TGCGCCAGCTCAAGACAGGGGGCGAACACCGGGGAGCTGTTTTTT. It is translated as CASSRQGANTGELFF.

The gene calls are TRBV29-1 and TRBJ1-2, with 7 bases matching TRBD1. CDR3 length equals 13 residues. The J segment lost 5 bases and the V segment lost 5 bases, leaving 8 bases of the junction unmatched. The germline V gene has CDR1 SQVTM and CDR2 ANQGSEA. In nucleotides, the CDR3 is TGCAGCGTTCGATCCGGGACAGAATATGGCTACACCTTC. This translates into CSVRSGTEYGYTF. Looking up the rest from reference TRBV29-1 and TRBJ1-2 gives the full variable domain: SAVISQKPSRDICQRGTSLTIQCQVDSQVTMMFWYRQQPGQSLTLIATANQGSEATYESGFVIDKFPISRPNLTFSTLTVSNMSPEDSSIYLCSVRSGTEYGYTFGSGTRLTVV.

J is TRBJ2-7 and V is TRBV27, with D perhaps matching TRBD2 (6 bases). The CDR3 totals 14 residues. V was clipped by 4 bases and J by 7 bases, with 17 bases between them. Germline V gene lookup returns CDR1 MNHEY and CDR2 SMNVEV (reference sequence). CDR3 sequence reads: CASSSSGTAREQYF. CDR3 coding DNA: TGTGCCAGCAGTTCGTCCGGGACTGCCCGAGAGCAGTACTTC.